This TCR beta chain came from a study of blood T cell repertoires in COVID-19. About the research overall: COVID-19 samples from acute and convalescent phases originated in the United States, Italy and Spain. T cells, B-cell-depleted T cells, or PBMCs provided the cDNA or gDNA that served as material.

How the authors handled the data: Amplified reference gene primers provided the basis for estimating nucleated cell counts. Profiled with immunoSEQ multiplex PCR; TCRdb holds only in-frame clones, not every one. D and trimming come from the DNA, and the V and J calls and clone size come from that table. The repertoire holds about 260,000 clones, approximately 90% seen once, with about 2% in the top ten. This clone was counted between two and nine times. The CDR3 sequence is 20 residues long. Germline trimming cut 1 base from V and 0 bases from J; bases unmatched to any gene: 11. CDR1 is SGHDN and CDR2 is FVKESK in the germline V gene.

This TCR was recovered from a woman between 50 and 59 years old who had recovered from COVID-19. Sequencing was done on a sample of peripheral blood. The V gene is TRBV14, the J gene TRBJ2-7, with 14 nucleotides matching TRBD2. For the CDR3, the DNA is TGTGCCAGCAGCCAAGCGAGGGGACGGACTAGCGGGAGGTACTCCTACGAGCAGTACTTC. It translates to CASSQARGRTSGRYSYEQYF.